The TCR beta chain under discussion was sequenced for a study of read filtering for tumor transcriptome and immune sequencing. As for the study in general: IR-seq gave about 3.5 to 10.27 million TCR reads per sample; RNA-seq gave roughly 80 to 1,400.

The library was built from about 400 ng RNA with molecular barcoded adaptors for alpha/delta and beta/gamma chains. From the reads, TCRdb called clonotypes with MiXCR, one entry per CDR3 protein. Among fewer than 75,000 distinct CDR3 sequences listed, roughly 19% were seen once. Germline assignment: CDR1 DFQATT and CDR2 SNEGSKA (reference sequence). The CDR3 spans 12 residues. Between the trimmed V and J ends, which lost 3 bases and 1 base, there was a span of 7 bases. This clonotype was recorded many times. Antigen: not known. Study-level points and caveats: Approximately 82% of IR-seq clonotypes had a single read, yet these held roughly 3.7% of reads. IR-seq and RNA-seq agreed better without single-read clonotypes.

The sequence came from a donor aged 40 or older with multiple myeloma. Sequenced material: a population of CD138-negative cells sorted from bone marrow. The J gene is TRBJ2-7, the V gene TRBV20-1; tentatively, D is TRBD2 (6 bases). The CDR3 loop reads CSARGGSYEQYF. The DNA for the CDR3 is TGCAGTGCTAGGGGGGGTTCCTACGAGCAGTACTTC.